Listed below are T cell receptor beta chains from one sample, sequenced in a study of shared clonotypes between healthy human individuals. Data came from immunoSEQ multiplex PCR; TCRdb stores just in-frame clones and leaves some out. Among more than 400,000 clones listed, roughly 95% were seen once. Input material: naive CD4+ T cells sorted from blood. Receptor source: a woman in her twenties or thirties in good health. The CDR3 runs from the conserved cysteine through the conserved F or W. A D gene is named only where the DNA matches it firmly. Clone size is shown for a subset of rows, as once, few, many or a class of expanded clone.

TRBV4-1,.,TRBJ2-3,.,TGCGCCAGCAGCCAAGGTACGTTACCAGGAACAGATACGCAGTATTTT,CASSQGTLPGTDTQYF
TRBV28,.,TRBJ1-2,.,TGTGCCAGCAGTTCCGGACAGCTTGTCGGTGGCTACACCTTC,CASSSGQLVGGYTF
TRBV7-9,.,TRBJ1-5,.,TGTGCCAGCGCCCTGCGGGGCAATCAGCCCCAGCATTTT,CASALRGNQPQHF
TRBV28,.,TRBJ1-1,TRBD1,TGTGCCAGCAGGGGACAGGGGAGGGCCACTGAAGCTTTCTTT,CASRGQGRATEAFF
TRBV7-6,.,TRBJ2-4,TRBD2,TGTGCCAGCAGCTCCCAACCGGGAGGGCCAGCCAAAAACATTCAGTACTTC,CASSSQPGGPAKNIQYF
TRBV28,once,TRBJ2-1,TRBD2,TGTGCCAGCAGCTGGGGACTAGCGGGAAGGCATCGCAATCACGATGAGCAGTTCTTC,CASSWGLAGRHRNHDEQFF
TRBV14,.,TRBJ2-5,.,TGTGCCAGCAGCCACGTTGGCCAAGAGACCCAGTACTTC,CASSHVGQETQYF
TRBV7-8,.,TRBJ2-3,.,TGTGCCAGCAGCTTACTAGTCGCAGATACGCAGTATTTT,CASSLLVADTQYF
TRBV19,.,TRBJ2-5,.,TGTGCCAGTAGTATGGGGGGACACAAAGAGACCCAGTACTTC,CASSMGGHKETQYF
TRBV28,.,TRBJ2-7,TRBD2,TGTGCCAGCACGTTATCGACTAGCGGCTACGAGCAGTACTTC,CASTLSTSGYEQYF
TRBV6-5,.,TRBJ2-1,.,TGTGCCAGCAGAAACCGAGACAATGAGCAGTTCTTC,CASRNRDNEQFF
TRBV7-2,.,TRBJ2-3,TRBD2,TGTGCCAGCAGTTTTGCCGGGACTAGCGGGAGTGATACGCAGTATTTT,CASSFAGTSGSDTQYF
TRBV7-9,.,TRBJ2-3,.,TGTGCCAGCAGTATCGGAGTAGATACGCAGTATTTT,CASSIGVDTQYF
TRBV7-8,once,TRBJ2-1,TRBD2,TGTGCCAGCAGCTCACAGATGACTAGCGGGGCATACAATGAGCAGTTCTTC,CASSSQMTSGAYNEQFF